The 24 T cell receptor beta chains given below trace back to one sample, sequenced in a study of regulatory T cells in long-lasting Graves disease. Described time point: persistent/refractory GD, antithyroid drugs over 5 years with positive TRAb. Researchers made the TCR library from RNA that was extracted from PBMCs. To make TCR beta libraries, researchers used iRepertoire HTBI primers and Arm-PCR of CDR3 regions. MiXCR, run by TCRdb on the multiplex PCR reads, gives a single entry per CDR3 protein. Counted here are about 470,000 distinct CDR3 sequences, less than 25% occurring once; the ten biggest clones make up 7.8%. The specimen comprised peripheral blood mononuclear cells (PBMCs), sampled when the disease was refractory, from a patient treated with antithyroid drugs. These receptors all stem from a female donor with Graves disease.

Details on this clonotype: This may stem from a read error, because a much larger clone lies one nucleotide away. This chain's CDR3 is CSATGRSLSYEQYF. The CDR3 coding sequence is TGCAGCGCCACAGGCAGGTCCCTCTCCTACGAGCAGTACTTC. V usage is TRBV29-1 and J usage is TRBJ2-7, with a tentative D call TRBD1 (5 bases). Germline CDR1 and CDR2: SQVTM and ANQGSEA. The V end lost 7 bases, the J end lost 0 bases, and 16 bases lay between the germline ends. This CDR3 comprises 14 residues.

V usage is TRBV24-1 and J usage is TRBJ2-3; TRBD1 matches at 9 bases. The CDR3 has 16 residues. The germline V gene encodes CDR1 KGHDR and CDR2 SFDVKD. Trimming removed 3 bases from V and 6 bases from J; junction bases left unmatched: 9. The CDR3 protein is CATSDRQGGPTDTQYF. Here the CDR3 DNA reads TGTGCCACCAGTGATCGACAGGGGGGGCCCACGGATACGCAGTATTTT.

DNA for the CDR3: TGCGCCAGCAGCCCCTTTGCGGGGCAGAACACCGGGGAGCTGTTTTTT. This sequence encodes CASSPFAGQNTGELFF. The rearrangement links TRBV5-1 to TRBJ2-2, with D perhaps TRBD2 (6 bases). The germline gives CDR1 SGHRS, CDR2 YFSETQ. The CDR3 is 16 amino acids. V lost 4 bases to trimming and J lost 1 base, with 14 bases between them.

This clonotype has a single count. The CDR3, as DNA: TGTGCCAGCAGTTACCGGGGGATTGGGAATGAGCAGTTCTTC. It encodes CASSYRGIGNEQFF. The chain combines TRBV6-2 or TRBV6-3 with TRBJ2-1, with D possibly matching TRBD2 (6 bases). Germline V CDR1 and CDR2: MNHEY, SVGEGT. Trimming cost V 2 bases and J 7 bases, with 12 bases left between them. The CDR3 is made up of 14 amino acids.

This clonotype appeared many times. The chain couples TRBV28 to TRBJ1-1; D call uncertain. From germline, CDR1 is MDHEN and CDR2 SYDVKM. CDR3 length: 10 residues. Trimming left V 6 bases short and J 10 bases short, with 9 bases between. The CDR3 spells CASRGMGAFF. The CDR3 DNA sequence: TGTGCCAGCAGAGGGATGGGAGCTTTCTTT.

Ten or more counts support this clonotype. J is TRBJ2-7 and V is TRBV29-1; D perhaps matches TRBD2 (6 bases). The CDR3 has 12 amino acids. V lost 5 bases and J lost 1, with 9 bases in between. Per the germline V gene, CDR1 is SQVTM and CDR2 is ANQGSEA. In DNA, the CDR3 is TGCAGCGTTAGGAGGGGTTCCTACGAGCAGTACTTC. Translation gives CSVRRGSYEQYF.

Of note for this clonotype: Given a much more abundant clone one base away, this may be a read error. This chain links TRBV28 with TRBJ1-2; D may be TRBD1 (5 bases). The CDR3 contains 12 residues. Germline CDR1 is MDHEN and CDR2 is SYDVKM. V gave up 6 bases and J gave up 8 bases, with 13 bases separating them. The CDR3 loop is CASRSREKGYTF. The CDR3 DNA is TGTGCCAGCAGGAGCAGGGAAAAAGGCTACACCTTC.

At least ten counts were recorded for this clonotype. This rearrangement joins TRBV13 to TRBJ2-7; unclear D gene. Germline V CDR1 and CDR2: PRHDT, FYEKMQ (reference sequence). The CDR3 is 12 amino acids. The V end was cut by 1 base, the J end by 5 bases, with 6 bases between. The CDR3 nucleotides read TGTGCCAGCAGCTTAGAACGGAACGAGCAGTACTTC. The encoded protein is CASSLERNEQYF.

There are many counts of this clonotype. CDR3 protein: CASSLVSWAKNTEAFF. CDR3 nucleotides: TGTGCCAGCAGCTTAGTTAGCTGGGCGAAGAACACTGAAGCTTTCTTT. The rearrangement uses TRBV11-2 and TRBJ1-1; no definite D call. The germline V and J ends were trimmed by 1 base and 1 base, with 13 bases remaining between them. The germline gives CDR1 SGHAT, CDR2 FQNNGV. The CDR3 extends over 16 amino acids.

This sequence joins TRBV5-1 and TRBJ1-2; 7 positions agree with TRBD1. From germline, CDR1 is SGHRS and CDR2 YFSETQ. V lost 4 bases to trimming and J lost 5 bases; unmatched junction nucleotides: 11. The CDR3 loop spans 15 amino acids. In DNA form, the CDR3 reads TGCGCCAGCAGCGTGGCGCCAGGGGGTGATTATGGCTACACCTTC. Its translation is CASSVAPGGDYGYTF.

The rearrangement links TRBV5-1 to TRBJ1-6, with 12 bases fitting TRBD1. The J segment lost 5 bases and the V segment lost 1 base, leaving 4 bases of the junction unmatched. The CDR3 contains 17 residues. Germline loops: CDR1 SGHRS, CDR2 YFSETQ. The CDR3 DNA reads as TGCGCCAGCAGCTTGAAGGGACAGGGGGCTAATAATTCACCCCTCCACTTT. Its translation: CASSLKGQGANNSPLHF.

The chain recombines TRBV7-6 with TRBJ2-7, with 7 bases that match TRBD2. The CDR3 covers 17 residues. Per the germline V gene, CDR1 is SGHVS and CDR2 is FNYEAQ. V shed 5 bases and J 2 bases; nucleotides not matched to a gene: 15. The CDR3 coding sequence is TGTGCCAGCAGCGCGGAGCAAGCGGGGCTCACACCCTACGAGCAGTACTTC. Its translation: CASSAEQAGLTPYEQYF.

This clonotype was recorded many times. The V and J genes are TRBV11-2 and TRBJ2-5; 7 bases fit TRBD2. Trimming cost V 5 bases and J 1 base; bases outside gene matches: 7. The CDR3 contains 15 residues. Per the germline V gene, CDR1 is SGHAT and CDR2 is FQNNGV. The CDR3 protein is CASSPTSGAQETQYF. In nucleotides, the CDR3 is TGTGCCAGCAGCCCAACAAGCGGGGCCCAAGAGACCCAGTACTTC.

This clonotype was recorded at least ten times. The chain couples TRBV7-9 to TRBJ1-4; D is undetermined. V lost 2 bases, J lost 8 bases, and 9 bases lay in between. Germline loops: CDR1 SEHNR, CDR2 FQNEAQ (reference sequence). This CDR3 has 13 residues. The CDR3 protein is CASSLRDGEKLFF. As DNA, the CDR3 is TGTGCCAGCAGCTTACGGGATGGGGAAAAACTGTTTTTT. The full variable domain, with the rest looked up from reference TRBV7-9 and TRBJ1-4, is DTGVSQNPRHKITKRGQNVTFRCDPISEHNRLYWYRQTLGQGPEFLTYFQNEAQLEKSRLLSDRFSAERPKGSFSTLEIQRTEQGDSAMYLCASSLRDGEKLFFGSGTQLSVL.

This clonotype showed up many times. The chain links TRBV28 to TRBJ1-1; no clear D gene. CDR3 length: 14 amino acids. Germline assignment: CDR1 MDHEN and CDR2 SYDVKM. Trimming shortened V by 2 bases and J by 0 bases, and 7 bases separated the two germline ends. CDR3 amino acids: CASSLAGMNTEAFF. CDR3 nucleotides: TGTGCCAGCAGTTTAGCAGGAATGAACACTGAAGCTTTCTTT. Full variable domain (remainder filled in from reference TRBV28 and TRBJ1-1): DVKVTQSSRYLVKRTGEKVFLECVQDMDHENMFWYRQDPGLGLRLIYFSYDVKMKEKGDIPEGYSVSREKKERFSLILESASTNQTSMYLCASSLAGMNTEAFFGQGTRLTVV.

This clonotype was picked up a small number of times. J is TRBJ1-2 and V is TRBV9, with a weak D call TRBD1 (6 bases). The V gene's germline CDR1 is SGDLS and CDR2 YYNGEE. Trimming left V 4 bases short and J 2 bases short, with 15 bases between. CDR3 size: 15 residues. The CDR3 sequence: CASSPGGGRNYGYTF. The CDR3 DNA sequence: TGTGCCAGCAGCCCGGGGGGGGGGCGAAACTATGGCTACACCTTC.

This sequence joins TRBV2 and TRBJ2-5, with 12 bases identical to TRBD2. The CDR3 totals 15 residues. Germline assignment: CDR1 SNHLY and CDR2 FYNNEI. V gave up 5 bases and J gave up 5 bases; unmatched junction bases: 6. DNA for the CDR3: TGTGCCAGCAGTCGGACTAGCGGGACTCGGGAGACCCAGTACTTC. Amino acids: CASSRTSGTRETQYF.

This clonotype was observed a handful of times. V gene TRBV3-1 combines with J gene TRBJ2-7; D might be TRBD1 (6 bases). The ends were cut back, 3 bases at V and 4 bases at J, with 10 bases in the middle. CDR1 LGHDT and CDR2 YNNKEL come from the germline V gene (reference sequence). This CDR3 has 13 amino acids. Here the CDR3 DNA reads TGTGCCAGCAGCCATTACGGACAGTACGAGCAGTACTTC. Residues: CASSHYGQYEQYF.

This clonotype has just a few counts. This sequence joins TRBV28 and TRBJ1-6; D possibly corresponds to TRBD1 (5 bases). CDR1 and CDR2 from the germline V gene are MDHEN and SYDVKM. Between the trimmed V and J ends, which lost 5 bases and 6 bases, there was a span of 14 bases. CDR3 size: 15 residues. The CDR3 sequence is CASSPVARANSPLHF. The DNA for the CDR3 is TGTGCCAGCAGTCCCGTCGCCAGGGCTAATTCACCCCTCCACTTT.

The sample holds many counts of this clonotype. V usage is TRBV7-9 and J usage is TRBJ1-4; possibly TRBD1 for D (6 bases). The CDR3 totals 17 residues. Trimming stripped 5 bases from V and 4 bases from J, with 20 bases between. CDR1 SEHNR and CDR2 FQNEAQ come from the germline V gene (reference sequence). The CDR3 is CASSNPPGTPSNEKLFF. The CDR3 region has the DNA TGTGCCAGCAGCAACCCCCCGGGGACACCCAGTAATGAAAAACTGTTTTTT.

The chain carries TRBV20-1 and TRBJ1-3, with 7 bases lining up with TRBD1. The germline V gene has CDR1 DFQATT and CDR2 SNEGSKA (reference sequence). The CDR3 is made up of 14 amino acids. Trimming took 0 bases from V and 8 from J; bases not matched to a gene: 7. CDR3 coding DNA: TGCAGTGCTAGAGATGGAGACAGGGTGGACACCATATATTTT. Protein: CSARDGDRVDTIYF.

This clonotype was counted ten times or more. The V call is TRBV28, the J call TRBJ2-5, with D hard to call. The CDR3 has 14 residues. Looked up from germline, CDR1 is MDHEN and CDR2 is SYDVKM. V was clipped by 3 bases and J by 6 bases, with 14 bases between them. CDR3 in DNA: TGTGCCAGCAGTTTTCGATATAGCACGAAGACCCAGTACTTC. It codes for CASSFRYSTKTQYF.

The chain carries TRBV5-1 and TRBJ2-3, with TRBD2 matching 8 bases. V trimming: 9 bases; J trimming: 2 bases; junction bases outside the gene matches: 11. This CDR3 has 15 amino acids. The V gene's germline CDR1 is SGHRS and CDR2 YFSETQ. The CDR3 DNA reads TGCGCCACCGCCCTTAGCGGGACCCCCACAGATACGCAGTATTTT. It yields the protein CATALSGTPTDTQYF.

The chain employs TRBV6-1 and TRBJ2-7, with 7 positions matching TRBD2. V was clipped by 5 bases and J by 0 bases; unmatched bases: 10. This CDR3 region has 16 residues. CDR1 is MNHNS, CDR2 SASEGT, per germline. CDR3 loop: CASSLLAVFSSYEQYF. CDR3 DNA sequence: TGTGCCAGCAGTCTCCTAGCGGTTTTTAGCTCCTACGAGCAGTACTTC.